These T cell receptor beta chains were read from a single sample in a study of T cells in Graves' hyperthyroidism and ophthalmopathy. MiXCR, applied by TCRdb to the multiplex PCR reads, yields one record per CDR3 protein. Here the sample spans about 640,000 distinct CDR3 sequences, around 20% being singletons. Material: blood. These receptors originate from a man aged 25-45 years with Graves' ophthalmopathy. Each CDR3 is given with its conserved first and last residue. The order of the fields is clone size, CDR3 length, D gene, J gene, V gene, CDR3 DNA, CDR3 protein. The D gene is left open where the match is weak. The size field is filled for only some rows; it gives once, few, many or a size class.

few,13,.,TRBJ2-7,TRBV4-1,TGCGCCAGCAGCCAAGATCTTACCGGCGAGCAGTACTTC,CASSQDLTGEQYF
.,13,.,TRBJ1-1,TRBV11-2,TGTGCCAGCAGCTTATCGGGGGAAACTGAAGCTTTCTTT,CASSLSGETEAFF
.,13,.,TRBJ1-1,TRBV12-3/TRBV12-4,TGTGCCAGCACAAAATTAGGTTTATCTGAAGCTTTCTTT,CASTKLGLSEAFF
.,15,.,TRBJ1-5,TRBV20-1,TGCAGTGCTAGAAGGGGGGTCGGGAGCAATCAGCCCCAGCATTTT,CSARRGVGSNQPQHF
many,12,.,TRBJ2-1,TRBV20-1,TGCAGTGCGTCGAGGGGGAGCAATGAGCAGTTCTTC,CSASRGSNEQFF
few,13,TRBD2,TRBJ2-2,TRBV19,TGTGCCAGTAGTGTAACTAGCGCAGGGGAGCTGTTTTTT,CASSVTSAGELFF
.,17,.,TRBJ2-6,TRBV7-2,TGTGCCAGCAGCCCAACCGGGGATCGCTCTGGGGCCAACGTCCTGACTTTC,CASSPTGDRSGANVLTF
many,14,.,TRBJ2-3,TRBV20-1,TGCAGTGCTAGAGTCGGTGGGAACACAGATACGCAGTATTTT,CSARVGGNTDTQYF
.,15,TRBD1,TRBJ1-4,TRBV6-1,TGTGCCAGCAGTATAACAGGGGGCGGGCATGAAAAACTGTTTTTT,CASSITGGGHEKLFF
.,14,TRBD2,TRBJ2-1,TRBV14,TGTGCCAGCAGCCAATTCACTAGCGAGGGTGAGCAGTTCTTC,CASSQFTSEGEQFF
.,15,TRBD2,TRBJ2-3,TRBV7-9,TGTGCCAGCAGGGGGACTAGCGGGAGTCGGTATACGCAGTATTTT,CASRGTSGSRYTQYF
.,15,.,TRBJ1-5,TRBV5-1,TGCGCCAGCAGCTTGGGGGGGCAGGGGTATCAGCCCCAGCATTTT,CASSLGGQGYQPQHF
many,16,.,TRBJ1-1,TRBV10-3,TGTGCCATCAGTTTTTCCGCGGGGCAGCGGAGCACTGAAGCTTTCTTT,CAISFSAGQRSTEAFF
many,17,TRBD2,TRBJ2-1,TRBV28,TGTGCCAGCAGTTTCCCCACTAGCGGCACCTCCTACAATGAGCAGTTCTTC,CASSFPTSGTSYNEQFF
.,14,.,TRBJ2-2,TRBV4-3,TGCGCCAGCAGCCACGGGCAGTACACCGGGGAGCTGTTTTTT,CASSHGQYTGELFF
.,13,.,TRBJ2-3,TRBV28,TGTGCCAGCAGTCCCCCCGCGAGGGATACGCAGTATTTT,CASSPPARDTQYF
few,13,TRBD1,TRBJ2-7,TRBV11-2,TGTGCCAGCAGCCGAACAGGGGAGTCCGAGCAGTACTTC,CASSRTGESEQYF
many,17,.,TRBJ1-5,TRBV12-3/TRBV12-4,TGTGCCAGCAGTTTAGCGCGTCAAAGGTATAGCAATCAGCCCCAGCATTTT,CASSLARQRYSNQPQHF
.,13,.,TRBJ2-1,TRBV5-6,TGTGCCAGCAGCTTGCTCAAAAAGGGGGAGCAGTGCTTC,CASSLLKKGEQCF